This section outlines one TCR beta chain sequence together with its context. The data were produced by immunoSEQ multiplex PCR, yet TCRdb's version contains in-frame clones alone and is incomplete. This repertoire shows around 110,000 clones, 85% to 90% found once; its top ten account for 2.3%. This specimen comes from a study of control samples from healthy donors and cancer patients. Sequenced material: blood. The origin of this receptor is a woman in her 70s in good health.

Here the CDR3 DNA reads TGTGCCACCAGCAGAGAATACGGGGGGGCCGCATTTGAGCAGTTCTTC. It yields the protein CATSREYGGAAFEQFF. The chain has TRBV15 and TRBJ2-1; TRBD2 matches 8 bases. The junction had 10 bases not matched to a gene; V was cut back by 0 bases and J by 9 bases. CDR1 and CDR2 (germline): LNHNV, YYDKDF (reference sequence). CDR3 size: 16 residues. Full variable domain (outside the CDR3, taken from reference TRBV15 and TRBJ2-1): DAMVIQNPRYQVTQFGKPVTLSCSQTLNHNVMYWYQQKSSQAPKLLFHYYDKDFNNEADTPDNFQSRRPNTSFCFLDIRSPGLGDTAMYLCATSREYGGAAFEQFFGPGTRLTVL.